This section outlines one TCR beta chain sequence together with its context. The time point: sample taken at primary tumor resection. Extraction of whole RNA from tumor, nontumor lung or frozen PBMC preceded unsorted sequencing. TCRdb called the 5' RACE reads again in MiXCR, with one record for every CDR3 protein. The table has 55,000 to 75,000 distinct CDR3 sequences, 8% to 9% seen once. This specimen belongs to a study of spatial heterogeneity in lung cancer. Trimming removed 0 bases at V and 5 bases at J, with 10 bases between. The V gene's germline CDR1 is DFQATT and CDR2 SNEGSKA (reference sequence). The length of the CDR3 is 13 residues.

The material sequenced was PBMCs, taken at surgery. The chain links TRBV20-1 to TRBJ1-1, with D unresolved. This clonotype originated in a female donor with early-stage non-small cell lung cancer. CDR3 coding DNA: TGCAGTGCTAGAGATCCGGCGAGAACTGAAGCTTTCTTT. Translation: CSARDPARTEAFF.